This TCR beta chain was sequenced during a study of Ad26.COV2.S vaccination and SARS-CoV-2 variants. Study summary: Once, or twice with 56 days between doses, Ad26.COV2.S was given intramuscularly.

Treatment defined: about 20 received Ad26.COV2.S at low or high dose, single or two shots; several received placebo; per-sample allocation not given. Repertoires come from day 63 after the first vaccine or placebo injection. Some clones are missing from TCRdb's copy, which holds only in-frame ones; the method was immunoSEQ multiplex PCR. The data show 440,000 or so clones, roughly 87% seen once. A single count supports this clone. Its target is unknown. Per germline, CDR1 SGHNT and CDR2 YYREEE (reference sequence). This CDR3 region has 12 residues. V lost 3 bases and J 10 bases, leaving 8 bases between the germline ends. Whole-study results and caveats: Comparability of non-spike TCR breadth was observed across vaccine and placebo recipients.

The V and J genes are TRBV5-4 and TRBJ1-6; TRBD1 might be the D (5 bases). The sequencing here drew on peripheral blood, taken in a trial of Ad26.COV2.S vaccine versus placebo. This sequence originates from a person aged 18 to 59 who received the Ad26.COV2.S COVID-19 vaccine or a placebo. The CDR3 DNA reads TGTGCCAGCAGCTGGGGGAAGTCACCCCTCCACTTT. Amino acid sequence: CASSWGKSPLHF.